This T cell receptor beta chain was captured by sequencing in a study of T-cell memory formation after mild COVID-19. This clonotype was counted only a few times. No antigen is known for it. CDR1 LGHDT and CDR2 YNNKEL come from the germline V gene (reference sequence). Between the trimmed V and J ends, which lost 3 bases and 3 bases, there was a span of 12 bases. This CDR3 comprises 14 residues. It was 5'RACE with constant-segment primers that produced the TCR alpha and TCR beta cDNA libraries, which carried sample barcodes and UMIs. TCRdb re-derived calls from the 5' RACE reads in MiXCR, one entry per CDR3 protein. This table holds 550,000 to 600,000 distinct CDR3 sequences, around 16% found once. The study's findings and limits: Some SARS-CoV-2-responding clones were already detected in memory before infection.

The source material was PBMCs or a T cell subset sorted from them (not recorded which). The TCR sequence derives from an adult woman who had mild COVID-19 (a few samples of this study predate the infection). Cell type and time point are not known. The genes are TRBV3-1 and TRBJ2-7; D gene ambiguous. The CDR3 DNA follows: TGTGCCAGCAGCCACGATGGAGATTTCTACGAGCAGTACTTC. It specifies CASSHDGDFYEQYF.